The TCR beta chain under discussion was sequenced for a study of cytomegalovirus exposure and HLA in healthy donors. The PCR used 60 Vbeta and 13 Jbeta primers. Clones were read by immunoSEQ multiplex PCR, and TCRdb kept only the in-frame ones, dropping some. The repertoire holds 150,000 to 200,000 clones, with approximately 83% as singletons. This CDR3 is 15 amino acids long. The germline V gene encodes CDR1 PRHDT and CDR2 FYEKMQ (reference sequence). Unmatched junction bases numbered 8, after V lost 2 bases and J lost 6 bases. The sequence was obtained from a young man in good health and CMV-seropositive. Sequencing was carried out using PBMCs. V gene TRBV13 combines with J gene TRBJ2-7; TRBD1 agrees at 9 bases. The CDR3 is CASSLYGTGSREQYF. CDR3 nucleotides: TGTGCCAGCAGCTTATACGGGACAGGGTCGCGCGAGCAGTACTTC.